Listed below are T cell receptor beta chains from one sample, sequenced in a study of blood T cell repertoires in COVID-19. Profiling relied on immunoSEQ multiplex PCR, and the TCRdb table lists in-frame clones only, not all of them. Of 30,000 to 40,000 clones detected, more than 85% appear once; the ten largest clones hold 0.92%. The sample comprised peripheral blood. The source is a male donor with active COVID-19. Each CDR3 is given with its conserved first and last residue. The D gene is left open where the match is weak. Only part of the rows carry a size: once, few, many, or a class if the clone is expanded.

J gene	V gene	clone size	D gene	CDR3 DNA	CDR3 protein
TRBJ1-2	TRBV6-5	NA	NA	TGTGCCAGCAGTTACTCGTCGGGTTACTATGGCTACACCTTC	CASSYSSGYYGYTF
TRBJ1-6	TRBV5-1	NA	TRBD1	TGCGCCAGCAGCGCGACAGGGGGCTTAAGGAATTCACCCCTCCACTTT	CASSATGGLRNSPLHF
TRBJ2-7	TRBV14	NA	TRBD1	TGTGCCAGCAGCCAAGGGTTATCTTGGGGACAGGGGTACGAGCAGTACTTC	CASSQGLSWGQGYEQYF
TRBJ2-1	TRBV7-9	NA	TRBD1	TGTGCCAGCAGCTTAGAAGGGGGCAAAGCCTACAATGAGCAGTTCTTC	CASSLEGGKAYNEQFF
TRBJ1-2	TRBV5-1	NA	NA	TGCGCCAGCAGCTATCCCGGGACATACTATGGCTACACCTTC	CASSYPGTYYGYTF
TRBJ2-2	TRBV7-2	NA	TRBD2	TGTGCCAGCAGCCCGGGGGTAGCGGGGGCCACCGGGGAGCTGTTTTTT	CASSPGVAGATGELFF
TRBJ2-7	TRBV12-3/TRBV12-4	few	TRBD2	TGTGCCAGCAGATGGGGGGGAAGCTACGAGCAGTACTTC	CASRWGGSYEQYF
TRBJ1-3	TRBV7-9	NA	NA	TGTGCCAGCACCCGCGGGGGCTCTGGAAACACCATATATTTT	CASTRGGSGNTIYF
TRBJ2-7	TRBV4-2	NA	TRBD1	TGTGCCAGCAGCCAGAGGACAGGGTCCCCCTACGAGCAGTACTTC	CASSQRTGSPYEQYF
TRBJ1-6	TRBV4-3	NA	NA	TGCGCCAGCAGCCAAGGGGGGCCACCCCTCCACTTT	CASSQGGPPLHF
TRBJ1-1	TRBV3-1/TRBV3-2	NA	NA	TGTGCCAGCAGCCAAGATTCGGGGACATCCGCTTTCTTT	CASSQDSGTSAFF
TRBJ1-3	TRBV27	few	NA	TGTGCCAGCAGTCCCCGGCCGCGGAACACCATATATTTT	CASSPRPRNTIYF
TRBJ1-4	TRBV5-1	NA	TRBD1	TGCGCCAGCAGCTCCGGACAGGCAACTAATGAAAAACTGTTTTTT	CASSSGQATNEKLFF
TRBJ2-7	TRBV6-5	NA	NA	TGCGCCAGCAGTTACGCTTATGCGGGAAACTACGAGCAGTACTTC	CASSYAYAGNYEQYF
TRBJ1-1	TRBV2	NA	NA	TGTGCCAGCAGCTACTCAGGGTCAATGAACACTGAAGCTTTCTTT	CASSYSGSMNTEAFF
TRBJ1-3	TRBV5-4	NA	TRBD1	TGTGCCAGCAGCAGGGACAGGGGTTACACCATATATTTT	CASSRDRGYTIYF
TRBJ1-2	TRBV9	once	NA	TGTGCCAGCAGCGCCCAGGGTTTTAACTATGGCTACACCTTC	CASSAQGFNYGYTF
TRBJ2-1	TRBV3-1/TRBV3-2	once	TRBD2	TGTGCCAGCAGCCGAACGGGGGGGGGTTACAATGAGCAGTTCTTC	CASSRTGGGYNEQFF
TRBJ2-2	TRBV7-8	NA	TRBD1	TGTGCCAGCAGCTTACGGACAGGGTTACCCGGGGAGCTGTTTTTT	CASSLRTGLPGELFF
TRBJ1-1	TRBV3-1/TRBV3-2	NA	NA	TGTGCCAGCGGGAGGTCGAGGAACACTGAAGCTTTCTTT	CASGRSRNTEAFF
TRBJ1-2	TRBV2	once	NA	TGTGCCAGCACGGACTATGGCTACACCTTC	CASTDYGYTF
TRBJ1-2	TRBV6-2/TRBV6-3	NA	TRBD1	TGTGCCAGCAGTTCCCCGGACAGGGGGAACTATGGCTACACCTTC	CASSSPDRGNYGYTF
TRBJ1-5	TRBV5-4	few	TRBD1	TGTGCCAGCAGCGATGACAGGGCGCAGCCCCAGCATTTT	CASSDDRAQPQHF
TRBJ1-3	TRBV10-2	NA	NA	TGCGCCAGCAGCACAGAGATTACCTCTGGAAACACCATATATTTT	CASSTEITSGNTIYF
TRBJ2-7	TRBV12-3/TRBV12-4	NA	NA	TGTGCCAGCAGTTTTGGCATCCTCTACGAGCAGTACTTC	CASSFGILYEQYF
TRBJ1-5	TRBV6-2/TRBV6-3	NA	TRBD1	TGTGCCAGCAGTTATGAGAAGGGGGCGAATCAGCCCCAGCATTTT	CASSYEKGANQPQHF
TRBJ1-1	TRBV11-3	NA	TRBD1	TGTGCCAGCAGCCGGACAGGGAGGTCTGAAGCTTTCTTT	CASSRTGRSEAFF
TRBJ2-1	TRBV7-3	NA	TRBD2	TGTGCCAGCAGCTTAACGACTAGCGGGGACAATGAGCAGTTCTTC	CASSLTTSGDNEQFF
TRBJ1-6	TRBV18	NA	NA	TGTGCCAGCTCACGGACTGATGATAATTCACCCCTCCACTTT	CASSRTDDNSPLHF
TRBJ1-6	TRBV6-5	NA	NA	TGTGCCACCGCCGGGGGAGCCAATTCACCCCTCCACTTT	CATAGGANSPLHF
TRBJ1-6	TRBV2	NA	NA	TGTGCCAGCAGTGGACAGGTTACCTATAATTCACCCCTCCACTTT	CASSGQVTYNSPLHF
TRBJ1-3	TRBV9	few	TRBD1	TGTGCCAGCAGCGGGGACAGGGCCCCTGGAAACACCATATATTTT	CASSGDRAPGNTIYF
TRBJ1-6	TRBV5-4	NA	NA	TGTGCCAGCAGCTTGCAGGGTGGGAATTCACCCCTCCACTTT	CASSLQGGNSPLHF
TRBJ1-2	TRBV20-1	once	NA	TGCAGTGCTAGTCTTCTGGGGGCGACTGGCTACACCTTC	CSASLLGATGYTF
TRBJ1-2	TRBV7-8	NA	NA	TGTGCCAGCAGCTTATATCTTCAGGGGCAGGGGTCCGGCTACACCTTC	CASSLYLQGQGSGYTF
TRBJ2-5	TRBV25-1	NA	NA	TGTGCCAGCAAATTCGGGGTTCAAGAGACCCAGTACTTC	CASKFGVQETQYF
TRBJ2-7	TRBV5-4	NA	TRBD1	TGTGCCAGCAGTCCCCGGACAGGGTGGTCCTACGAGCAGTACTTC	CASSPRTGWSYEQYF
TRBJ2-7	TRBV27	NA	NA	TGTGCCAGCAGTTTATCGTATGCAGGGGAGCGCTACGAGCAGTACTTC	CASSLSYAGERYEQYF
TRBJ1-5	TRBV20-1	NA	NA	TGCAGTGCTAGTCTTGGGCTGGTCAATCAGCCCCAGCATTTT	CSASLGLVNQPQHF
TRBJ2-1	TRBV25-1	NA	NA	TGTGCCAGCAGTGAATTAGCCAGGACATACTACAATGAGCAGTTCTTC	CASSELARTYYNEQFF
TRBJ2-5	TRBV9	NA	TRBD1	TGTGCCAGCAGCGCCGGACAGGGTGAGACCCAGTACTTC	CASSAGQGETQYF
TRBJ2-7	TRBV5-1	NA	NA	TGCGCCAGCAGCTTGAGTGCGGGGGACACCTACGAGCAGTACTTC	CASSLSAGDTYEQYF
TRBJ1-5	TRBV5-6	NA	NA	TGTGCCAGCAGCTTGTGGGGGCAGGGGTTTGATAGCAATCAGCCCCAGCATTTT	CASSLWGQGFDSNQPQHF
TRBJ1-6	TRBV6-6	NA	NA	TGTGCCAGCCGAGATGAGGGAGGGGAGAATTCACCCCTCCACTTT	CASRDEGGENSPLHF
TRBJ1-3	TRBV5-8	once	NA	TGTGCCAGCAGCTCGGACTCGAGCTCTGGAAACACCATATATTTT	CASSSDSSSGNTIYF
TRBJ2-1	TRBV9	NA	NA	TGTGCCAGCAGCGACAGGGGGCGGCTAGCGGGGTACAATGAGCAGTTCTTC	CASSDRGRLAGYNEQFF
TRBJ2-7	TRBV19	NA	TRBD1	TGTGCCAGTAGTAAGGACAGGGGGCGCGTCCACGAGCAGTACTTC	CASSKDRGRVHEQYF
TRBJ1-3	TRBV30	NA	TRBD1	TGTGCCTGGACGGGGACAGGGGACGGAAACACCATATATTTT	CAWTGTGDGNTIYF
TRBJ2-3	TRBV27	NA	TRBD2	TGTGCCAGCAGTCGCTTAGTAGCGGGGAGGATCCTAGGAAGCACAGATACGCAGTATTTT	CASSRLVAGRILGSTDTQYF
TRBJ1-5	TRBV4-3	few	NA	TGCGCCAGCAGCCAAGACCCCCCCGACGGGAACTTTAATCAGCCCCAGCATTTT	CASSQDPPDGNFNQPQHF
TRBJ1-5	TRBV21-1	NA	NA	TGTGCCAGCAGCATCCCAGACAGGGGGTGCAATCAGCCCCAGCATTTT	CASSIPDRGCNQPQHF
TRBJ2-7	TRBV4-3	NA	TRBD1	TGCGCCAGCAGCCTCTCCCGGGACAGGGACCACGAGCAGTACTTC	CASSLSRDRDHEQYF
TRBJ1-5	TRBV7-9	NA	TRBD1	TGTGCCAGCAGTGGACAGGGCAATCAGCCCCAGCATTTT	CASSGQGNQPQHF
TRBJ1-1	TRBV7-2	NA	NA	TGTGCCAGCAGCTGGGGGCGGGGGCCGAACACTGAAGCTTTCTTT	CASSWGRGPNTEAFF
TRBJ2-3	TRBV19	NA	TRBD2	TGTGCCAGTAGTGCCGGGGGGGCTTATACGCAGTATTTT	CASSAGGAYTQYF